This T cell receptor beta chain emerged from a study of blood T cell repertoires in COVID-19. In the study overall: Spain, Italy and the United States supplied samples that represented acute and convalescent COVID-19. T cells, B-cell-depleted T cells, or PBMCs provided the cDNA or gDNA that served as material.

Source study methods: From reference gene primer amplification, estimates of nucleated cell counts were derived. Only in-frame clones appear in the TCRdb table, and some are missing; sequencing was by immunoSEQ multiplex PCR. Clonal size and the V and J genes are those of that table, whereas D and trimming came from the DNA. The table lists around 60,000 clones, over 80% of them singletons. The sample comprised peripheral blood. The source is a human donor with active COVID-19. The donor label of this sample is uncertain.

The CDR3 loop reads CAIGRQGVAGTGELFF. The CDR3 DNA is TGTGCCATCGGGCGACAGGGGGTTGCGGGGACCGGGGAGCTGTTTTTT. V usage is TRBV10-3 and J usage is TRBJ2-2; 9 bases agree with TRBD1. Germline CDR1 and CDR2: ENHRY and SYGVKD. There are 16 residues in the CDR3. V lost 8 bases, J lost 5 bases, and 12 bases stayed unmatched.